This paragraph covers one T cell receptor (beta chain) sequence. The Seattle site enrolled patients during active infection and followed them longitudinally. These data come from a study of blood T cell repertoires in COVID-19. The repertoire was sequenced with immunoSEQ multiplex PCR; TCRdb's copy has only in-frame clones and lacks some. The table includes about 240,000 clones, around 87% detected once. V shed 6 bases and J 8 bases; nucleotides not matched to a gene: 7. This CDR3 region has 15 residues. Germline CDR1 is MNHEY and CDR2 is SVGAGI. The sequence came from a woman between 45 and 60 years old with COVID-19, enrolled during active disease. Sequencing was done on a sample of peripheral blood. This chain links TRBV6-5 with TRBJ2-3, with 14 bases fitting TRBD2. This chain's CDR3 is CASSPGLAGGSTQYF. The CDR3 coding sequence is TGTGCCAGCAGCCCCGGACTAGCGGGGGGTTCTACGCAGTATTTT.